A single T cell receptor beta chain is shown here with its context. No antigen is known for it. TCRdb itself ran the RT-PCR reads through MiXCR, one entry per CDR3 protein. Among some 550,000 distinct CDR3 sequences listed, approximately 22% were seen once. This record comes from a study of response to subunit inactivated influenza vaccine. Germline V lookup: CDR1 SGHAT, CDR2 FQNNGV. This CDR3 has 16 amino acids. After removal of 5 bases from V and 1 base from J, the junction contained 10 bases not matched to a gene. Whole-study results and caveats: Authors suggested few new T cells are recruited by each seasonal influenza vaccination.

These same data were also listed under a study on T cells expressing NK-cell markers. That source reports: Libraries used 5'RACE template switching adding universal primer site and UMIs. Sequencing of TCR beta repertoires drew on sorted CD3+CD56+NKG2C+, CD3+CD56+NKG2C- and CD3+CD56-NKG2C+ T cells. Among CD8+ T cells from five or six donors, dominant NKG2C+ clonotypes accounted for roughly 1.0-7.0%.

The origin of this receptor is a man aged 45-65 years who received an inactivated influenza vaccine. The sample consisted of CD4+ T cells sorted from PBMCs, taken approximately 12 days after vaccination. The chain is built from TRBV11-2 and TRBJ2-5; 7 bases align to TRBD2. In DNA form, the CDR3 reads TGTGCCAGCAGCCCGACGGGGGGAGGCATCCAAGAGACCCAGTACTTC. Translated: CASSPTGGGIQETQYF. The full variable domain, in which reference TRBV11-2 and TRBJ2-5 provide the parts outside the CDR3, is EAGVAQSPRYKIIEKRQSVAFWCNPISGHATLYWYQQILGQGPKLLIQFQNNGVVDDSQLPKDRFSAERLKGVDSTLKIQPAKLEDSAVYLCASSPTGGGIQETQYFGPGTRLLVL.